The 32 T cell receptor beta chains below come from one sample, sequenced in a study of cytomegalovirus exposure and HLA in healthy donors. PCR amplification relied on 60 Vbeta primers (plus 13 Jbeta primers). Assay: immunoSEQ multiplex PCR; the TCRdb copy retains only in-frame clones and omits some. The sample shows fewer than 250,000 clones, approximately 82% of them seen only once. The sequenced sample consisted of PBMCs. These receptors came from a man aged 35 to 55 in good health and CMV-seropositive.

V and J are TRBV28 and TRBJ1-2, with D uncertain. Germline assignment: CDR1 MDHEN and CDR2 SYDVKM. Trimming took 2 bases from V and 12 from J, leaving 19 bases between them. The CDR3 length is 14 residues. The CDR3 bases are TGTGCCAGCAGTTTAACGGGGAGGCTGGGCGGGAACACCTTC. It translates to CASSLTGRLGGNTF.

The V call is TRBV5-5, the J call TRBJ1-6; D gene uncertain. The CDR3 spans 14 residues. The germline CDR1 and CDR2 sequences are SGHKS and YYEKEE (reference sequence). Between the trimmed V and J ends, which lost 2 bases and 6 bases, there was a span of 9 bases. CDR3 in DNA: TGTGCCAGCAGCTTATCCAGGTCTAATTCACCCCTCCACTTT. Its protein product is CASSLSRSNSPLHF.

The chain is built from TRBV2 and TRBJ2-7; 7 bases align to TRBD2. The CDR3 is 11 residues long. J lost 4 bases, V lost 8 bases, and 2 bases had no gene match. Germline-derived CDR1 and CDR2 are SNHLY and FYNNEI. DNA for the CDR3: TGTGCCAGCCTGGGGGGGTACGAGCAGTACTTC. It yields the protein CASLGGYEQYF.

V is TRBV30 and J is TRBJ1-3, with D perhaps TRBD1 (5 bases). The V gene lost 2 bases and the J gene lost 2 bases, with 13 bases spanning the gap. This CDR3 contains 15 residues. CDR1 is GTSNPN and CDR2 is SVGIG in the germline V gene (reference sequence). CDR3 sequence (DNA): TGTGCCTGGAGTTCTCATACAGGTCCTGGAAACACCATATATTTT. Translated, it gives CAWSSHTGPGNTIYF.

The gene calls are TRBV5-8 and TRBJ2-1; TRBD2 aligns across 16 bases. Per germline, CDR1 SGHTS and CDR2 YDEGEE. This CDR3 has 15 amino acids. The V segment lost 4 bases and the J segment 8 bases; nucleotides outside the gene matches: 3. The DNA of the CDR3 is TGTGCCAGCAGCGAAGGGACTAGCGGGAGGGATGAGCAGTTCTTC. It is translated as CASSEGTSGRDEQFF.

The chain combines TRBV5-1 with TRBJ2-1; weak D call: TRBD1 (5 bases). Trimming pared 7 bases from V and 6 bases from J, leaving 17 bases between. The CDR3 covers 14 residues. The V gene's germline CDR1 is SGHRS and CDR2 YFSETQ. CDR3 DNA sequence: TGCGCCAGCGCCCGGGTGGGCAGGGCCAATGAGCAGTTCTTC. It translates to CASARVGRANEQFF.

V and J are TRBV11-2 and TRBJ2-1; 8 bases match TRBD2. CDR1 is SGHAT, CDR2 FQNNGV, per germline. This CDR3 region has 17 residues. J gave up 6 bases and V 5 bases, and 15 bases lay outside the gene matches. The chain's CDR3 is CASSRPQFERESNEQFF. CDR3 nucleotides: TGTGCCAGCAGCCGACCCCAGTTCGAGCGGGAGAGCAATGAGCAGTTCTTC.

V gene TRBV2 combines with J gene TRBJ1-2; no definite D call. V was pared by 4 bases and J by 0 bases, with 12 bases between. From germline, CDR1 is SNHLY and CDR2 FYNNEI. This CDR3 spans 15 amino acids. The CDR3 coding sequence is TGTGCCAGCAGTGGACTATTGGGGACTAACTATGGCTACACCTTC. Its translation: CASSGLLGTNYGYTF.

This sequence joins TRBV19 and TRBJ1-2; unclear D gene. With 6 bases removed from V and 4 bases from J, the gap between germline ends came to 9 bases. The CDR3 totals 12 residues. Germline V gene sequence: CDR1 LNHDA, CDR2 SQIVND (reference sequence). The CDR3 DNA reads as TGTGCCAGTAGGACACCTTTCTATGGCTACACCTTC. This gives the protein CASRTPFYGYTF.

The sample holds a few counts of this clone. J is TRBJ1-2 and V is TRBV19; D unclear. The CDR3 length is 13 residues. Germline V gene data show CDR1 as LNHDA and CDR2 as SQIVND (reference sequence). Between the trimmed V and J ends, which lost 3 bases and 8 bases, there was a span of 13 bases. The CDR3 is CASSMGIGSGYTF. The CDR3 region has the DNA TGTGCCAGTAGTATGGGCATCGGGAGCGGCTACACCTTC.

J is TRBJ1-2 and V is TRBV2; a possible D gene is TRBD1 (5 bases). CDR3 size: 12 residues. Trimming pared 7 bases from V and 4 bases from J, leaving 10 bases between. Germline lookup yields CDR1 SNHLY and CDR2 FYNNEI. For the CDR3, the DNA is TGTGCCAGCACCGACAGCCTCTATGGCTACACCTTC. Translated: CASTDSLYGYTF. Looking up the rest from reference TRBV2 and TRBJ1-2 gives the full variable domain: EPEVTQTPSHQVTQMGQEVILRCVPISNHLYFYWYRQILGQKVEFLVSFYNNEISEKSEIFDDQFSVERPDGSNFTLKIRSTKLEDSAMYFCASTDSLYGYTFGSGTRLTVV.

The chain combines TRBV28 with TRBJ1-3; D perhaps matches TRBD1 (5 bases). CDR1 and CDR2 (germline): MDHEN, SYDVKM. The V and J ends lost 9 bases and 0 bases respectively, with 21 bases between them. This CDR3 is 17 amino acids long. The CDR3 here is CASNTAGGPASGNTIYF. In DNA, the CDR3 is TGTGCCAGTAACACCGCCGGGGGTCCCGCCTCTGGAAACACCATATATTTT.

The rearrangement links TRBV28 to TRBJ1-1; 8 positions agree with TRBD1. The CDR3 sequence is 14 residues long. Germline values: CDR1 MDHEN, CDR2 SYDVKM. V shed 4 bases, J shed 3 bases, and the junction held 4 bases outside the gene matches. For the CDR3, the DNA is TGTGCCAGCAGTTGGACAGGGCGCGACACTGAAGCTTTCTTT. Protein product: CASSWTGRDTEAFF.

The count of this clone is one. The rearrangement uses TRBV5-1 and TRBJ1-2, with TRBD1 matching 8 bases. The germline V gene has CDR1 SGHRS and CDR2 YFSETQ. The length of the CDR3 is 13 residues. V lost 3 bases and J lost 3; bases outside the gene matches: 1. CDR3 amino acids: CASSSTGDYGYTF. CDR3 nucleotides: TGCGCCAGCAGCTCGACAGGGGACTATGGCTACACCTTC. Supplemented by reference TRBV5-1 and TRBJ1-2, the full variable domain reads KAGVTQTPRYLIKTRGQQVTLSCSPISGHRSVSWYQQTPGQGLQFLFEYFSETQRNKGNFPGRFSGRQFSNSRSEMNVSTLELGDSALYLCASSSTGDYGYTFGSGTRLTVV.

The V call is TRBV7-8, the J call TRBJ1-4; TRBD1 agrees at 11 bases. V lost 5 bases and J lost 7; bases outside the gene matches: 6. The CDR3 has 15 amino acids. Germline V gene lookup returns CDR1 SGHVS and CDR2 FQNEAQ. CDR3 amino acids: CASSRRTGGSEKLFF. CDR3 sequence (DNA): TGTGCCAGCAGCCGACGGACAGGGGGCTCTGAAAAACTGTTTTTT. Full variable domain (rest looked up from reference TRBV7-8 and TRBJ1-4): GAGVSQSPRYKVAKRGQDVALRCDPISGHVSLFWYQQALGQGPEFLTYFQNEAQLDKSGLPSDRFFAERPEGSVSTLKIQRTQQEDSAVYLCASSRRTGGSEKLFFGSGTQLSVL.

The chain employs TRBV7-9 and TRBJ1-1; D is undetermined. Germline V lookup: CDR1 SEHNR, CDR2 FQNEAQ (reference sequence). The V and J ends lost 3 bases and 7 bases respectively, with 12 bases between them. This CDR3 region has 13 residues. As DNA, the CDR3 is TGTGCCAGCAGCTTTCGGGATCACGGTGAAGCTTTCTTT. This translates into CASSFRDHGEAFF.

The rearrangement uses TRBV30 and TRBJ1-5; 8 nucleotides align to TRBD1. V dropped 1 base and J dropped 4; count of bases not matched to a gene: 0. The CDR3 runs to 13 residues. CDR1 is GTSNPN and CDR2 is SVGIG in the germline V gene (reference sequence). CDR3: CAWSGQGNQPQHF. CDR3 nucleotide sequence: TGTGCCTGGAGTGGACAGGGGAATCAGCCCCAGCATTTT.

The CDR3 is CASSQDRGWGYTF. CDR3 in DNA: TGCGCCAGCAGCCAAGATCGGGGTTGGGGCTACACCTTC. The chain couples TRBV4-1 to TRBJ1-2, with D hard to call. Trimming pared 0 bases from V and 8 bases from J, leaving 10 bases between. From germline, CDR1 is MGHRA and CDR2 YSYEKL. The CDR3 consists of 13 residues.

The chain combines TRBV18 with TRBJ2-1; 8 bases agree with TRBD1. Trimming removed 3 bases from V and 1 base from J; junction bases left unmatched: 5. This CDR3 has 16 residues. Germline V gene lookup returns CDR1 KGHSH and CDR2 LQKENI. CDR3 coding DNA: TGTGCCAGCTCACCGGACAGGGTCAGATCCTACAATGAGCAGTTCTTC. This sequence encodes CASSPDRVRSYNEQFF.

This clone was picked up one time. V gene TRBV5-1 combines with J gene TRBJ2-7; D possibly corresponds to TRBD1 (6 bases). V was pared by 4 bases and J by 2 bases, with 16 bases between. There are 15 residues in the CDR3. The germline V gene encodes CDR1 SGHRS and CDR2 YFSETQ. CDR3 sequence reads: CASSPDRSFPYEQYF. The DNA of the CDR3 is TGCGCCAGCAGCCCCGACAGGAGCTTCCCCTACGAGCAGTACTTC. The entire variable domain, with the rest obtained from reference TRBV5-1 and TRBJ2-7, is as follows: KAGVTQTPRYLIKTRGQQVTLSCSPISGHRSVSWYQQTPGQGLQFLFEYFSETQRNKGNFPGRFSGRQFSNSRSEMNVSTLELGDSALYLCASSPDRSFPYEQYFGPGTRLTVT.

The chain is built from TRBV2 and TRBJ1-5, with 8 bases fitting TRBD1. The V gene's germline CDR1 is SNHLY and CDR2 FYNNEI. This CDR3 has 15 residues. V lost 5 bases to trimming and J lost 7 bases; unmatched junction nucleotides: 10. CDR3: CASSPKTGENQPQHF. The CDR3 DNA is TGTGCCAGCAGTCCTAAGACAGGGGAGAACCAGCCCCAGCATTTT.

CDR3 nucleotides: TGTGCCAGTAAGGAAGACTGGCGGGCCTACAATGAGCAGTTCTTC. It yields the protein CASKEDWRAYNEQFF. The V and J genes are TRBV19 and TRBJ2-1, with D perhaps matching TRBD2 (5 bases). The CDR3 has 15 residues. CDR1 and CDR2 (germline): LNHDA, SQIVND (reference sequence). The V gene lost 7 bases and the J gene lost 2 bases, with 15 bases spanning the gap. Using reference TRBV19 and TRBJ2-1 for the parts outside the CDR3, the full variable domain is DGGITQSPKYLFRKEGQNVTLSCEQNLNHDAMYWYRQDPGQGLRLIYYSQIVNDFQKGDIAEGYSVSREKKESFPLTVTSAQKNPTAFYLCASKEDWRAYNEQFFGPGTRLTVL.

This chain uses TRBV4-3 with TRBJ1-3; D is unclear. The CDR3 consists of 16 residues. Germline CDR1 is LGHNA and CDR2 is YSLEER. The V and J ends lost 2 bases and 0 bases respectively, with 11 bases between them. DNA for the CDR3: TGCGCCAGCAGCCAACTTACAGCAGCCTCTGGAAACACCATATATTTT. Its translation is CASSQLTAASGNTIYF.

This clone was counted a few times. This sequence joins TRBV27 and TRBJ2-7, with D hard to call. V lost 5 bases to trimming and J lost 0 bases, with 8 bases between them. The CDR3 consists of 13 residues. Germline-derived CDR1 and CDR2 are MNHEY and SMNVEV (reference sequence). The CDR3 DNA reads as TGTGCCAGCAGTGCCAGGCCCTCCTACGAGCAGTACTTC. Protein: CASSARPSYEQYF.

The V call is TRBV2, the J call TRBJ2-5; no clear D. Looked up from germline, CDR1 is SNHLY and CDR2 is FYNNEI. CDR3 length: 13 residues. The V end lost 6 bases, the J end lost 2 bases, and 10 bases lay between the germline ends. DNA of the CDR3: TGTGCCAGCAGCCAAGACTGGCAAGAGACCCAGTACTTC. Translation: CASSQDWQETQYF.

A few counts support this clone. The chain is built from TRBV4-1 and TRBJ1-5; 7 nucleotides line up with TRBD1. The V gene's germline CDR1 is MGHRA and CDR2 YSYEKL. This CDR3 is 15 amino acids long. Unmatched junction bases numbered 6, after V lost 4 bases and J lost 3 bases. This CDR3 is CASSRIDRDNQPQHF. Here the CDR3 DNA reads TGCGCCAGCAGCCGAATTGACAGGGACAATCAGCCCCAGCATTTT.

The V gene is TRBV5-1, the J gene TRBJ1-2; D perhaps matches TRBD1 (5 bases). CDR3 length: 16 residues. The V gene's germline CDR1 is SGHRS and CDR2 YFSETQ. Trimming removed 4 bases at V and 2 bases at J, with 18 bases between. The CDR3 DNA reads as TGCGCCAGCAGCCTGGAACCTACCGACAGAAACTATGGCTACACCTTC. This sequence encodes CASSLEPTDRNYGYTF.

Comment on this clone: Compared with germline, one end of the junction differs, possibly owing to a read error. This sequence joins TRBV5-8 and TRBJ2-7; a weak D match, TRBD1 (6 bases). The germline V gene encodes CDR1 SGHTS and CDR2 YDEGEE. This CDR3 is 14 amino acids long. For the CDR3, the DNA is TGTGCCAGCAGCTTCCGGGACACCTCCTACGAGCAGCACTTC. Protein: CASSFRDTSYEQHF.

The chain couples TRBV19 to TRBJ2-3; D is perhaps TRBD2 (6 bases). The germline gives CDR1 LNHDA, CDR2 SQIVND (reference sequence). The V end was cut by 6 bases, the J end by 5 bases, with 21 bases between. The CDR3 runs 16 residues. The CDR3 DNA is TGTGCCAGTAGCATTCGGGGACTCCCAGTGCGAGATACGCAGTATTTT. Amino acids: CASSIRGLPVRDTQYF. Full variable domain (remainder filled in from reference TRBV19 and TRBJ2-3): DGGITQSPKYLFRKEGQNVTLSCEQNLNHDAMYWYRQDPGQGLRLIYYSQIVNDFQKGDIAEGYSVSREKKESFPLTVTSAQKNPTAFYLCASSIRGLPVRDTQYFGPGTRLTVL.

V gene TRBV14 combines with J gene TRBJ2-3; 8 bases are shared with TRBD2. Germline-derived CDR1 and CDR2 are SGHDN and FVKESK. V lost 2 bases, J lost 1 base, and 2 bases stayed unmatched. The CDR3 covers 15 residues. The CDR3 protein is CASSQLLAGTDTQYF. CDR3 coding DNA: TGTGCCAGCAGCCAATTACTAGCGGGCACAGATACGCAGTATTTT.

The chain combines TRBV20-1 with TRBJ1-1; D is possibly TRBD1 (5 bases). V was pared by 2 bases and J by 8 bases, with 9 bases between. The CDR3 runs 11 residues. Germline loops: CDR1 DFQATT, CDR2 SNEGSKA (reference sequence). Here the CDR3 DNA reads TGCAGTGCTAGACAAACAGGAGAAGCTTTCTTT. Its protein is CSARQTGEAFF.

This rearrangement joins TRBV5-1 to TRBJ2-5, with 9 bases fitting TRBD2. The ends lost 5 bases at V and 6 bases at J; junction bases unmatched: 8. The CDR3 is 14 residues long. The V gene's germline CDR1 is SGHRS and CDR2 YFSETQ. CDR3 DNA: TGCGCCAGCAGGCCAGCGGGAGGAACGCAGACCCAGTACTTC. This encodes CASRPAGGTQTQYF.